Shown below are 2 T cell receptor beta chains from a single sample sequenced in a study of OX40 agonist ivuxolimab in advanced cancers. This table comes from immunoSEQ multiplex PCR, and its TCRdb copy is limited to in-frame clones, with some not included. The data contain 65,000 to 90,000 clones, approximately 82% of them seen just once; the ten biggest clones take up approximately 5.1%. The sample was CD4+ or CD8+ T cells sorted from blood, taken in a trial of the OX40 agonist ivuxolimab. The receptors here all came from an adult with an advanced solid tumor such as melanoma, head and neck, liver or kidney cancer.

This chain joins TRBV7-2 and TRBJ2-2; 8 positions match TRBD2. Germline V gene data show CDR1 as SGHTA and CDR2 as FQGNSA. This CDR3 has 14 amino acids. V trimming: 6 bases; J trimming: 5 bases; junction bases outside the gene matches: 5. The CDR3 spells CASREIAGTGELFF. In DNA, the CDR3 is TGTGCCAGCAGAGAAATAGCGGGGACCGGGGAGCTGTTTTTT. The full variable domain, with the rest looked up from reference TRBV7-2 and TRBJ2-2, is GAGVSQSPSNKVTEKGKDVELRCDPISGHTALYWYRQSLGQGLEFLIYFQGNSAPDKSGLPSDRFSAERTGGSVSTLTIQRTQQEDSAVYLCASREIAGTGELFFGEGSRLTVL.

The chain recombines TRBV6-5 with TRBJ2-3, with D perhaps matching TRBD1 or TRBD2 (5 bases each). CDR1 and CDR2 (germline): MNHEY, SVGAGI. V was clipped by 7 bases and J by 0 bases, with 11 bases between them. There are 14 residues in the CDR3. DNA for the CDR3: TGTGCCAGCAAAATCCGGGACAGCACAGATACGCAGTATTTT. Translating gives CASKIRDSTDTQYF.